The 18 T cell receptor beta chains reported below all come from one sample, sequenced in a study of regulatory T cells in long-lasting Graves disease. As for time point: newly diagnosed GD, antithyroid drugs for less than 3 months. The TCR library was made from RNA that had been extracted from PBMCs in TRIzol. Construction of TCR beta libraries relied on iRepertoire HTBI primers and on Arm-PCR targeting CDR3 regions. Using its own MiXCR run on the multiplex PCR reads, TCRdb lists one record per CDR3 protein. The sample yields 350,000 to 450,000 distinct CDR3 sequences, roughly a sixth seen once. These data were also filed under a second study, of T cells in Graves' hyperthyroidism and ophthalmopathy.

The sequenced sample was peripheral blood mononuclear cells (PBMCs), obtained at new diagnosis, from a patient treated with antithyroid drugs. The receptors were sampled from a man between 40 and 49 years old with Graves disease.

The CDR3 reads CSARPPWTGINSPLHF. The CDR3 coding sequence is TGCAGTGCTAGACCGCCTTGGACAGGGATTAATTCACCCCTCCACTTT. The V call is TRBV20-1, the J call TRBJ1-6; 8 nucleotides agree with TRBD1. CDR1 DFQATT and CDR2 SNEGSKA come from the germline V gene (reference sequence). The CDR3 loop spans 16 amino acids. V lost 2 bases, J lost 6 bases, and 9 bases stayed unmatched.

The V gene is TRBV19, the J gene TRBJ2-2; D may be TRBD2 (5 bases). The V gene's germline CDR1 is LNHDA and CDR2 SQIVND (reference sequence). The CDR3 is 15 amino acids. Between the trimmed V and J ends, which lost 4 bases and 3 bases, there was a span of 12 bases. The DNA of the CDR3 is TGTGCCAGTAGTACTTCCCGGGGTGACACCGGGGAGCTGTTTTTT. This codes for CASSTSRGDTGELFF.

This chain links TRBV6-4 with TRBJ2-7, with D perhaps TRBD1 (6 bases). From germline, CDR1 is MRHNA and CDR2 SNTAGT. V was clipped by 2 bases and J by 0 bases, with 14 bases between them. The CDR3 loop spans 16 amino acids. The CDR3 sequence is CASSDPDRKRSYEQYF. DNA of the CDR3: TGTGCCAGCAGTGACCCTGACAGGAAACGCTCCTACGAGCAGTACTTC.

This clonotype was seen ten or more times. This chain connects TRBV9 to TRBJ1-1, with 7 bases aligning to TRBD1. Germline V gene sequence: CDR1 SGDLS, CDR2 YYNGEE. V lost 3 bases and J lost 4; bases outside the gene matches: 6. The CDR3 consists of 14 residues. For the CDR3, the DNA is TGTGCCAGCAGCGGGGAGGGGGCCCCCACTGAAGCTTTCTTT. Residues: CASSGEGAPTEAFF.

This clonotype was seen many times. This rearrangement joins TRBV7-9 to TRBJ2-3; 9 bases match TRBD1. Germline values: CDR1 SEHNR, CDR2 FQNEAQ (reference sequence). V gave up 6 bases and J gave up 2 bases; unmatched junction bases: 9. The CDR3 is made up of 16 amino acids. This chain's CDR3 is CASSPWGQGNTDTQYF. DNA for the CDR3: TGTGCCAGCAGTCCCTGGGGACAGGGAAACACAGATACGCAGTATTTT.

This chain connects TRBV4-1 to TRBJ2-7; D may be TRBD1 (5 bases). Germline CDR1 and CDR2: MGHRA and YSYEKL. The CDR3 consists of 14 residues. V lost 1 base and J lost 5, with 12 bases in between. Here the CDR3 DNA reads TGCGCCAGCAGCCAAGTTATTCTGGGGCACGAGCAGTACTTC. It is translated as CASSQVILGHEQYF.

There are many counts of this clonotype. This chain joins TRBV5-1 and TRBJ2-7; D is unresolved. The CDR3 has 14 residues. The V end lost 5 bases, the J end lost 3 bases, and 15 bases lay between the germline ends. The germline CDR1 and CDR2 sequences are SGHRS and YFSETQ. The CDR3 reads CASSASVESYEQYF. The CDR3 nucleotides read TGCGCCAGCAGTGCGTCGGTGGAGAGCTACGAGCAGTACTTC. Using reference TRBV5-1 and TRBJ2-7 for the parts outside the CDR3, the full variable domain is KAGVTQTPRYLIKTRGQQVTLSCSPISGHRSVSWYQQTPGQGLQFLFEYFSETQRNKGNFPGRFSGRQFSNSRSEMNVSTLELGDSALYLCASSASVESYEQYFGPGTRLTVT.

This clonotype was counted ten times or more. The genes are TRBV2 and TRBJ1-2, with 7 positions matching TRBD1. CDR3 length: 16 residues. Germline values: CDR1 SNHLY, CDR2 FYNNEI. Trimming removed 5 bases from V and 4 bases from J; junction bases left unmatched: 13. The CDR3 is CASSMDRNPDIYGYTF. The DNA of the CDR3 is TGTGCCAGCAGTATGGACAGGAACCCAGACATCTATGGCTACACCTTC.

This clonotype was observed many times. The chain combines TRBV2 with TRBJ2-7, with D possibly being TRBD1 or TRBD2 (5 bases each). The CDR3 is made up of 17 amino acids. Per germline, CDR1 SNHLY and CDR2 FYNNEI. V was trimmed by 6 bases and J by 1 base, leaving 22 bases between them. CDR3 in amino acids: CASRIVGRGVLSYEQYF. CDR3 nucleotide sequence: TGTGCCAGCAGGATCGTGGGTAGAGGGGTCCTATCCTACGAGCAGTACTTC.

This clonotype was counted at least ten times. This chain connects TRBV7-3 to TRBJ2-3; D might be TRBD2 (7 bases). The CDR3 has 14 amino acids. Germline values: CDR1 SGHTA, CDR2 FQGTGA. V was cut by 6 bases and J by 2 bases, with 12 bases left in between. The DNA of the CDR3 is TGTGCCAGCAGTAGGCGGGGGCACACAGATACGCAGTATTTT. Translation gives CASSRRGHTDTQYF.

This clonotype was found many times. The chain is built from TRBV11-1 and TRBJ2-1, with TRBD2 matching 10 bases. Germline CDR1 is SGHAT and CDR2 is FQDESV (reference sequence). The CDR3 is made up of 15 amino acids. Trimming removed 0 bases from V and 10 bases from J; junction bases left unmatched: 6. CDR3 in DNA: TGTGCCAGCAGCTTAGCGAGCGGGGGGGCTGAAGAGCAGTTCTTC. Amino acids: CASSLASGGAEEQFF.

This clonotype was counted many times. J is TRBJ2-7 and V is TRBV28; no reliable D call. This CDR3 region has 11 residues. The V gene's germline CDR1 is MDHEN and CDR2 SYDVKM. CDR3 residues: CVTESSYEQYF. Written as DNA, the CDR3 is TGTGTAACAGAGAGCTCCTACGAGCAGTACTTC.

Concerning this clonotype: A much larger clone differs by one base, so this may be a read error. CDR3 DNA: TGTGCCAGCAGCTTAATATTCGGGCCTGTCAGAGATACGCAGTATTTT. This encodes CASSLIFGPVRDTQYF. The V gene is TRBV7-2, the J gene TRBJ2-3, with D uncertain. CDR3 size: 16 residues. Germline values: CDR1 SGHTA, CDR2 FQGNSA. The V end lost 2 bases, the J end lost 5 bases, and 17 bases lay between the germline ends.

In this sample, this clonotype turned up once. This chain connects TRBV6-8 to TRBJ2-1; D is perhaps TRBD2 (6 bases). Germline V gene data show CDR1 as MNHGY and CDR2 as SAAAGT. There are 15 residues in the CDR3. V gave up 7 bases and J gave up 6 bases, with 19 bases separating them. The DNA for the CDR3 is TGTGCCAGCACCTATGCGGCGGGGAGTGGCAATGAGCAGTTCTTC. Its translation: CASTYAAGSGNEQFF.

The sample holds many counts of this clonotype. This chain connects TRBV2 to TRBJ1-1; D ambiguous. This CDR3 has 14 residues. CDR1 is SNHLY and CDR2 is FYNNEI in the germline V gene. V was clipped by 7 bases and J by 4 bases, with 16 bases between them. CDR3: CASTIDKVGTEAFF. The CDR3 DNA reads TGTGCCAGCACCATCGACAAGGTCGGCACTGAAGCTTTCTTT.

Many counts were recorded for this clonotype. The chain employs TRBV7-2 and TRBJ2-1; D is ambiguous. Germline V gene data show CDR1 as SGHTA and CDR2 as FQGNSA. The CDR3 covers 15 residues. The ends were cut back, 5 bases at V and 2 bases at J, with 13 bases in the middle. The CDR3 loop is CASSPMGFAYNEQFF. CDR3 nucleotides: TGTGCCAGCAGCCCGATGGGGTTTGCCTACAATGAGCAGTTCTTC. The full variable domain, its missing parts supplied by reference TRBV7-2 and TRBJ2-1, is GAGVSQSPSNKVTEKGKDVELRCDPISGHTALYWYRQSLGQGLEFLIYFQGNSAPDKSGLPSDRFSAERTGGSVSTLTIQRTQQEDSAVYLCASSPMGFAYNEQFFGPGTRLTVL.

This clonotype has only a few counts. V is TRBV13 and J is TRBJ1-2; 7 bases align to TRBD1. Germline loops: CDR1 PRHDT, CDR2 FYEKMQ (reference sequence). This CDR3 has 13 residues. V dropped 6 bases and J dropped 4; count of bases not matched to a gene: 5. The CDR3 spells CASSLQGIYGYTF. Here the CDR3 DNA reads TGTGCCAGCAGTTTACAGGGGATCTATGGCTACACCTTC.

This clonotype was picked up a small number of times. The chain carries TRBV29-1 and TRBJ2-7, with 10 bases identical to TRBD1. V shed 4 bases and J 5 bases; nucleotides not matched to a gene: 8. Germline CDR1 SQVTM, CDR2 ANQGSEA. This CDR3 spans 14 amino acids. CDR3 loop: CSVGWDRGPDEQYF. The CDR3 region has the DNA TGCAGCGTTGGATGGGACAGGGGCCCTGACGAGCAGTACTTC.